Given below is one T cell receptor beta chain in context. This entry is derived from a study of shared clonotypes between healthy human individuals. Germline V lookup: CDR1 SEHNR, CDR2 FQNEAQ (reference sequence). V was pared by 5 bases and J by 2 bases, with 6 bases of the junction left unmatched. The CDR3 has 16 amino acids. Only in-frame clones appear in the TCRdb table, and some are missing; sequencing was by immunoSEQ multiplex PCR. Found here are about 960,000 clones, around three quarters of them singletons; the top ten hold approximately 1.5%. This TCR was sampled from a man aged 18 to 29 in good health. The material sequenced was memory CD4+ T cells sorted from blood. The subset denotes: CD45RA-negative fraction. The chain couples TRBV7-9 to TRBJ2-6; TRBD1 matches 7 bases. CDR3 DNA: TGTGCCAGCAGCCCAAGACAGGGTACTGGGGCCAACGTCCTGACTTTC. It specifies CASSPRQGTGANVLTF.